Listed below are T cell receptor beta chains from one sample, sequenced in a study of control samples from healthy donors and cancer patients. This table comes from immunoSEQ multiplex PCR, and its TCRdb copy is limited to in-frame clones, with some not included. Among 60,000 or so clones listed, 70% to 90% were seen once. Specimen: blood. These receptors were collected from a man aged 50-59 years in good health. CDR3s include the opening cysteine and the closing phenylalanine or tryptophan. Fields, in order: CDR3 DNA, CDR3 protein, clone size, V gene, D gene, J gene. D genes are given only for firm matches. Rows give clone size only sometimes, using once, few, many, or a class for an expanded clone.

TGTGCCAGCAGGGTTGGAGGGGAGGGAACTGAAGCTTTCTTT CASRVGGEGTEAFF - TRBV28 - TRBJ1-1
TGTGCCAGCAGTGCTAACCCCGGGGAGCTGTTTTTT CASSANPGELFF - TRBV27 - TRBJ2-2
TGCGCCAGCAGCCAAGATCAACACGGGGTTGGATATGGCTACACCTTC CASSQDQHGVGYGYTF - TRBV4-3 - TRBJ1-2
TGTGCCAGCAGTTACCCCAGACTAGCGGGAGAATCAGATACGCAGTATTTT CASSYPRLAGESDTQYF once TRBV6-2/TRBV6-3 TRBD2 TRBJ2-3
TGTGCCAGCAGACCACAGGGGAACGGGGCCAACGTCCTGACTTTC CASRPQGNGANVLTF - TRBV28 TRBD1 TRBJ2-6
TGTGCCAGTAGTATAACCTGGGGACAGGGGATCTACGAGCAGTACTTC CASSITWGQGIYEQYF once TRBV19 TRBD1 TRBJ2-7
TGTGCCAGCAGCCGGAGGACAGGGGCCTACGAGCAGTACTTC CASSRRTGAYEQYF - TRBV3-1/TRBV3-2 TRBD1 TRBJ2-7
TGCAGCGTTGCCAGGACAGGGGGCGGTACCGGGGAGCTGTTTTTT CSVARTGGGTGELFF - TRBV29-1 TRBD1 TRBJ2-2
TGCGCCAGCAGCTTTGACCCCACTTCCGGGGAGCTGTTTTTT CASSFDPTSGELFF - TRBV5-1 - TRBJ2-2
TGTGCCAGTAGTATAACCAAGCGGGGGAGCACAGATACGCAGTATTTT CASSITKRGSTDTQYF - TRBV19 TRBD2 TRBJ2-3
TGTGCCAGCAGTTACATGGGACTTCACAATGAGCAGTTCTTC CASSYMGLHNEQFF - TRBV6-5 - TRBJ2-1
TGTGCCATCGAAGATAACCACATGGAGCAGTACTTC CAIEDNHMEQYF once TRBV5-4 - TRBJ2-7
TGTGCCAGCAGCTTAACGGGCGGGAGCACAGATACGCAGTATTTT CASSLTGGSTDTQYF - TRBV7-3 - TRBJ2-3
TGTGCCAGCAGTTCACGACTAGCGGCAACCTACGAGCAGTACTTC CASSSRLAATYEQYF - TRBV28 TRBD2 TRBJ2-7
TGTGCCAGCACGGGAGGGCTGAGTGAGCAGTTCTTC CASTGGLSEQFF - TRBV12-3/TRBV12-4 TRBD2 TRBJ2-1
TGTGCCAGCAGCCCGAATCAAGGAGGGGTGGAGACCCAGTACTTC CASSPNQGGVETQYF once TRBV11-2 - TRBJ2-5
TGTGCCAGCAGCCTCTCGGGGTTGAACACTGAAGCTTTCTTT CASSLSGLNTEAFF - TRBV7-9 - TRBJ1-1
TGTGCCAGCAGTGGGAATAGCGGGAGGACGAAAAACATTCAGTACTTC CASSGNSGRTKNIQYF - TRBV6-6 TRBD2 TRBJ2-4
TGTGCCAGTAGTTACAGCGGTAGCTCCTATAATTCACCCCTCCACTTT CASSYSGSSYNSPLHF - TRBV19 - TRBJ1-6
TGTGCCAGCAGCCTCCTAGCGGGAGTTGGTGAGCAGTTCTTC CASSLLAGVGEQFF - TRBV9 TRBD2 TRBJ2-1
TGCGCCAGCAGCCAAGATAAGAGCTCCTACAATGAGCAGTTCTTC CASSQDKSSYNEQFF - TRBV4-1 - TRBJ2-1
TGTGCCAGTCATAACGCAGACGGATTTAACACTGAAGCTTTCTTT CASHNADGFNTEAFF - TRBV19 - TRBJ1-1
TGTGCCAGCAACCCATTGGGCAGGAAAACCTACGAGCAGTACTTC CASNPLGRKTYEQYF - TRBV6-2/TRBV6-3 - TRBJ2-7
TGTGCCAGCAGTCTGCGAGCGGGAGTAGAGACCCAGTACTTC CASSLRAGVETQYF - TRBV5-4 TRBD2 TRBJ2-5
TGCAGTGCTAGTAAAGACCTCACAGATACGCAGTATTTT CSASKDLTDTQYF - TRBV20-1 - TRBJ2-3
TGTGCCAGCAGCTTCGGGGGAGGGGGCGAGCAGTACTTC CASSFGGGGEQYF - TRBV11-1 - TRBJ2-7
TGTGCCAGCAAAATCGGTCCCGAAAGGGAAAAACTGTTTTTT CASKIGPEREKLFF - TRBV6-6 - TRBJ1-4
TGTGCCAGCACCCCCGGTTGGGGGGTAGGGCAAGAGACCCAGTACTTC CASTPGWGVGQETQYF once TRBV28 - TRBJ2-5
TGTGCCAGCAGCGCGGGACAGGTGGGCACTGAAGCTTTCTTT CASSAGQVGTEAFF - TRBV5-6 TRBD1 TRBJ1-1
TGTGCCAGCAGGGGGCCCCTCAATCAGCCCCAGCATTTT CASRGPLNQPQHF - TRBV28 - TRBJ1-5
TGTGCCAGTAGTATCGCTCCGGGTGGGCAAGAGACCCAGTACTTC CASSIAPGGQETQYF - TRBV19 - TRBJ2-5
TGTGCCACCAGTGATTTAAGGGGCACCACCGGGGAGCTGTTTTTT CATSDLRGTTGELFF - TRBV24-1 - TRBJ2-2
TGCGCCAGCAGCTTGGCCTCGGCTAGCGGAGGCCAAGAGACCCAGTACTTC CASSLASASGGQETQYF - TRBV5-1 TRBD2 TRBJ2-5
TGTGCCAGCAGCTTGATGGGTCTCGGGAACACTGAAGCTTTCTTT CASSLMGLGNTEAFF medium-sized TRBV5-4 - TRBJ1-1